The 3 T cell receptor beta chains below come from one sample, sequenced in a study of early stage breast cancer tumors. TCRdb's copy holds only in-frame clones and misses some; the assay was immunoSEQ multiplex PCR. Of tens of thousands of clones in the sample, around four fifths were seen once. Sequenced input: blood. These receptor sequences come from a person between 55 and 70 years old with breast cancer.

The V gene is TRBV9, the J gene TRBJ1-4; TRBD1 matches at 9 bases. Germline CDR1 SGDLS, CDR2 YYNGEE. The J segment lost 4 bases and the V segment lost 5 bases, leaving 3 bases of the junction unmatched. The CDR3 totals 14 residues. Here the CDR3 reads CASSRQGGNEKLFF. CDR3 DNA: TGTGCCAGCAGTCGACAGGGGGGTAATGAAAAACTGTTTTTT.

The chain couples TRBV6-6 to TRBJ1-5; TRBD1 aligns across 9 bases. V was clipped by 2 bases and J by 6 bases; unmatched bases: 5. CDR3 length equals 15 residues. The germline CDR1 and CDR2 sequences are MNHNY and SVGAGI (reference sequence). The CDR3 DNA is TGTGCCAGCAGTTACGACACAGGGGGCACTCAGCCCCAGCATTTT. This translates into CASSYDTGGTQPQHF.

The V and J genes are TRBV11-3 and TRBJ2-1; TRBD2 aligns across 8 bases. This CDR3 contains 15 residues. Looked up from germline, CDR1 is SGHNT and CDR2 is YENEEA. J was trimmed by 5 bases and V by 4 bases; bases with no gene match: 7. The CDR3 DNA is TGTGCCAGCAGCTCGAAATTAGCGGGAAACAATGAGCAGTTCTTC. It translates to CASSSKLAGNNEQFF.